A single sample is the source of the 11 T cell receptor beta chains below, sequenced in a study of beta chain features in type 1 diabetes. Expressed TCRB transcripts were sequenced after all isolated RNA was converted to cDNA. The table came from immunoSEQ multiplex PCR; TCRdb's copy has only in-frame clones and leaves some out. Of 250,000 to 300,000 clones listed, about 7.8% were seen once; the top ten hold approximately 0.99%. The sample taken for sequencing was central memory CD4+ T cells from blood. The receptors come from a woman under 30 in good health.

This clone has a count of ten or more. V usage is TRBV4-2 and J usage is TRBJ2-7, with TRBD2 matching 8 bases. V dropped 6 bases and J dropped 2; count of bases not matched to a gene: 9. Germline CDR1 reads LGHNA; CDR2 reads YNFKEQ. This CDR3 spans 15 amino acids. For the CDR3, the DNA is TGTGCCAGCAGAGAGGAATTAGCGGGACCCTACGAGCAGTACTTC. Translated, it gives CASREELAGPYEQYF.

The CDR3: CASSQDWATQETQYF. The CDR3 DNA reads as TGTGCCAGCAGCCAAGATTGGGCTACCCAAGAGACCCAGTACTTC. This rearrangement joins TRBV4-2 to TRBJ2-5, with unresolved D. Trimming shortened V by 0 bases and J by 1 base, and 9 bases separated the two germline ends. The germline gives CDR1 LGHNA, CDR2 YNFKEQ. The CDR3 sequence is 15 residues long.

The genes are TRBV6-5 and TRBJ1-1; D uncertain. Trimming stripped 6 bases from V and 1 base from J, with 12 bases between. This CDR3 has 14 residues. The germline V gene encodes CDR1 MNHEY and CDR2 SVGAGI. The DNA of the CDR3 is TGTGCCAGCAGGCCCCGGGATCCGAACACTGAAGCTTTCTTT. Translation: CASRPRDPNTEAFF.

This clone was found many times. This rearrangement joins TRBV7-8 to TRBJ2-7; maybe TRBD1 (5 bases). Germline-derived CDR1 and CDR2 are SGHVS and FQNEAQ. Trimming cost V 6 bases and J 7 bases, with 13 bases left between them. The CDR3 has 12 amino acids. The CDR3 is CASSYGQGEQYV. CDR3 DNA sequence: TGTGCCAGCAGTTACGGCCAGGGTGAGCAGTACGTC.

The table lists this clone with many counts. The chain recombines TRBV14 with TRBJ2-1, with a possible D match to TRBD2 (6 bases). The length of the CDR3 is 16 residues. V lost 0 bases to trimming and J lost 6 bases, with 15 bases between them. From germline, CDR1 is SGHDN and CDR2 FVKESK. The CDR3 DNA sequence: TGTGCCAGCAGCCAAGATGATTGGCGGAGGGCCAATGAGCAGTTCTTC. Its protein product is CASSQDDWRRANEQFF.

This clone was seen only a few times. V is TRBV11-3 and J is TRBJ2-1, with 14 nucleotides matching TRBD2. Germline CDR1 SGHNT, CDR2 YENEEA. The CDR3 consists of 17 residues. Trimming removed 0 bases from V and 8 bases from J; junction bases left unmatched: 6. The CDR3 loop is CASSLDGLAGGRDEQFF. The CDR3 nucleotides read TGTGCCAGCAGCTTAGACGGACTAGCGGGAGGTCGCGATGAGCAGTTCTTC.

The chain uses TRBV7-8 and TRBJ2-7; D not certain. The germline gives CDR1 SGHVS, CDR2 FQNEAQ. Trimming removed 3 bases at V and 2 bases at J, with 8 bases between. The CDR3 consists of 13 residues. CDR3 DNA sequence: TGTGCCAGCAGCTTCGGTGGTGCCTACGAGCAGTACTTC. Its translation is CASSFGGAYEQYF.

The chain is built from TRBV5-1 and TRBJ2-3, with 9 bases identical to TRBD1. This CDR3 comprises 17 residues. In germline, CDR1 is SGHRS, CDR2 YFSETQ. Losses at the gene ends were 4 bases for V and 8 bases for J; bases not matched to a gene: 17. CDR3 in DNA: TGCGCCAGCAGCATGAGGGCCCCGGGACAGGGACAGGGTACGCAGTATTTT. Encoded protein: CASSMRAPGQGQGTQYF. The full variable domain, in which reference TRBV5-1 and TRBJ2-3 provide the parts outside the CDR3, is KAGVTQTPRYLIKTRGQQVTLSCSPISGHRSVSWYQQTPGQGLQFLFEYFSETQRNKGNFPGRFSGRQFSNSRSEMNVSTLELGDSALYLCASSMRAPGQGQGTQYFGPGTRLTVL.

The chain combines TRBV5-4 with TRBJ2-5; either TRBD1 or TRBD2 may fit D (6 bases each). CDR3 length: 15 residues. The germline V gene encodes CDR1 SGHNT and CDR2 YYREEE (reference sequence). V gave up 2 bases and J gave up 4 bases, with 15 bases separating them. The CDR3 reads CASSFPVGGTETQYF. The CDR3 DNA reads TGTGCCAGCAGCTTCCCCGTGGGGGGCACAGAGACCCAGTACTTC.

This clone was counted between two and nine times. The V and J genes are TRBV29-1 and TRBJ1-1, with 8 bases matching TRBD1. V was pared by 7 bases and J by 0 bases, with 10 bases of the junction left unmatched. CDR3 length: 15 residues. Germline loops: CDR1 SQVTM, CDR2 ANQGSEA. CDR3 in amino acids: CSAGYRGVVNTEAFF. The CDR3 DNA reads as TGCAGCGCCGGATACAGGGGGGTGGTGAACACTGAAGCTTTCTTT.

This clone has just a few counts. Other DNA sequences in this specimen translate into the identical CDR3. The chain joins TRBV27 to TRBJ2-4; no definite D call. The CDR3 has 15 residues. V gave up 0 bases and J gave up 0 bases, with 6 bases separating them. The V gene's germline CDR1 is MNHEY and CDR2 SMNVEV (reference sequence). The CDR3 DNA reads TGTGCCAGCAGTTTATCCGGCGTAGCCAAAAACATTCAGTACTTC. Residues: CASSLSGVAKNIQYF.